These 9 T cell receptor beta chains were sequenced from one sample in a study of T cell changes during pregnancy in multiple sclerosis. Repertoires were generated with immunoSEQ multiplex PCR, while TCRdb's copy carries only in-frame clones and drops some. The repertoire holds tens of thousands of clones, approximately 89% seen once, with about 0.63% in the top ten. The input for sequencing was CD4+ T cells from peripheral blood mononuclear cells, taken after pregnancy. The receptors originated from a female donor in good health, enrolled as a control in a pregnancy study.

This CDR3 is CASRPGGKVYEQYF. DNA for the CDR3: TGTGCCAGCAGACCGGGAGGGAAGGTCTACGAGCAGTACTTC. The V and J genes are TRBV27 and TRBJ2-7, with 8 nucleotides matching TRBD2. V was clipped by 6 bases and J by 3 bases; unmatched bases: 7. Germline V lookup: CDR1 MNHEY, CDR2 SMNVEV (reference sequence). This CDR3 spans 14 amino acids.

V usage is TRBV18 and J usage is TRBJ2-1; TRBD2 agrees at 9 bases. The CDR3 consists of 15 residues. V lost 4 bases to trimming and J lost 7 bases; unmatched junction nucleotides: 8. Germline CDR1 reads KGHSH; CDR2 reads LQKENI. The CDR3 spells CASSLRPSGENEQFF. DNA for the CDR3: TGTGCCAGCTCACTTCGGCCTAGCGGGGAGAATGAGCAGTTCTTC.

The gene calls are TRBV6-6 and TRBJ2-3; TRBD1 might be the D (6 bases). The CDR3 runs 14 residues. CDR1 and CDR2 (germline): MNHNY, SVGAGI (reference sequence). Trimming took off 3 bases at V and 3 bases at J, with 10 bases between the two ends. For the CDR3, the DNA is TGTGCCAGCAGTTATTTTGGACAGACAGATACGCAGTATTTT. Protein product: CASSYFGQTDTQYF.

The rearrangement joins TRBV10-2 to TRBJ1-1; 10 positions match TRBD1. Germline V gene lookup returns CDR1 WSHSY and CDR2 SAAADI. CDR3 size: 15 residues. After removal of 3 bases from V and 6 bases from J, the junction contained 7 bases not matched to a gene. Written as DNA, the CDR3 is TGCGCCAGCAGTGATCTTGGGACAGGGGACGCTGAAGCTTTCTTT. Its translation: CASSDLGTGDAEAFF.

V and J are TRBV11-2 and TRBJ1-3; 7 nucleotides match TRBD1. The trim removed 6 bases at V and 2 bases at J, leaving 7 bases unmatched. Per germline, CDR1 SGHAT and CDR2 FQNNGV. This CDR3 is 15 amino acids long. As DNA, the CDR3 is TGTGCCAGCAGATGGGGGACAGATGCTGGAAACACCATATATTTT. It specifies CASRWGTDAGNTIYF.

This chain joins TRBV11-2 and TRBJ1-6; possible D gene TRBD1, 5 bases. Germline V gives CDR1 SGHAT, CDR2 FQNNGV. The CDR3 runs to 17 residues. V was pared by 1 base and J by 10 bases, with 20 bases between. CDR3 coding DNA: TGTGCCAGCAGCTTAGGCCTGTGGGAGGGGAGTGGCTCACCCCTCCACTTT. Translated: CASSLGLWEGSGSPLHF. Supplemented by reference TRBV11-2 and TRBJ1-6, the full variable domain reads EAGVAQSPRYKIIEKRQSVAFWCNPISGHATLYWYQQILGQGPKLLIQFQNNGVVDDSQLPKDRFSAERLKGVDSTLKIQPAKLEDSAVYLCASSLGLWEGSGSPLHFGNGTRLTVT.

The genes are TRBV30 and TRBJ2-7, with 9 bases that match TRBD1. With 1 base clipped from V and 3 bases from J, the junction kept 7 bases outside the gene matches. The germline V gene encodes CDR1 GTSNPN and CDR2 SVGIG (reference sequence). The CDR3 covers 15 residues. The CDR3 sequence is CAWSGLGTGNYEQYF. The CDR3 nucleotides are TGTGCCTGGAGTGGGCTCGGGACAGGGAACTACGAGCAGTACTTC.

The rearrangement joins TRBV5-1 to TRBJ2-5; D may be TRBD1 (6 bases). Germline CDR1 is SGHRS and CDR2 is YFSETQ. The CDR3 runs to 14 residues. V lost 0 bases to trimming and J lost 2 bases, with 8 bases between them. CDR3: CASSLGRGQETQYF. DNA of the CDR3: TGCGCCAGCAGCTTGGGCAGGGGACAAGAGACCCAGTACTTC. Filled out from reference TRBV5-1 and TRBJ2-5, the complete variable domain reads KAGVTQTPRYLIKTRGQQVTLSCSPISGHRSVSWYQQTPGQGLQFLFEYFSETQRNKGNFPGRFSGRQFSNSRSEMNVSTLELGDSALYLCASSLGRGQETQYFGPGTRLLVL.

The rearrangement uses TRBV4-1 and TRBJ1-4, with unresolved D. The length of the CDR3 is 12 residues. The ends were cut back, 1 base at V and 7 bases at J, with 4 bases in the middle. CDR1 is MGHRA, CDR2 YSYEKL, per germline. This chain's CDR3 is CASSQVGEKLFF. In DNA form, the CDR3 reads TGCGCCAGCAGCCAAGTCGGTGAAAAACTGTTTTTT.